Given below is one T cell receptor beta chain in context. Its matching antigen is unknown. V was trimmed by 5 bases and J by 3 bases, leaving 10 bases between them. CDR1 is MGHRA and CDR2 is YSYEKL in the germline V gene. This CDR3 is 13 amino acids long. This sample was included in a study of OX40 agonist ivuxolimab in advanced cancers. Study-level results: Some of the nonresponding patients also showed low levels of normalized T-cell clonal expansion.

People who had autoimmune disease history or systemic immunosuppression were excluded. The data were produced by immunoSEQ multiplex PCR, yet TCRdb's version contains in-frame clones alone and is incomplete. Of about 36,000 clones detected, around 89% appear once; the ten largest clones hold less than 4.5%. The clonotype comes from an adult with an advanced solid tumor such as melanoma, head and neck, liver or kidney cancer. The sample consisted of CD4+ or CD8+ T cells sorted from blood, taken in a trial of the OX40 agonist ivuxolimab. V is TRBV4-1 and J is TRBJ2-5; D ambiguous. In DNA form, the CDR3 reads TGCGCCAGCAGCGGGCTACACAAAGAGACCCAGTACTTC. It translates to CASSGLHKETQYF.